The next 5 T cell receptor beta chains were all read from a single sample in a study of shared clonotypes between healthy human individuals. The data were produced by immunoSEQ multiplex PCR, yet TCRdb's version contains in-frame clones alone and is incomplete. The sample records about 2.5 million clones, roughly 92% being singletons. The sequencing input was naive CD4+ T cells from PBMCs. As for subset: CD45RA+ positively selected. The receptors here all came from a young man in good health. Some clones in this sample may be carry-over from other donors' samples.

The gene calls are TRBV7-3 and TRBJ2-7; maybe TRBD2 (5 bases). V lost 6 bases, J lost 5 bases, and 14 bases lay in between. The CDR3 runs to 13 residues. Germline V gene data show CDR1 as SGHTA and CDR2 as FQGTGA. The CDR3 reads CASRESGAHEQYF. The CDR3, as DNA: TGTGCCAGCAGGGAGAGCGGCGCCCACGAGCAGTACTTC.

The gene calls are TRBV5-3 and TRBJ1-1, with D uncertain. TRBV5-3 is labeled an ORF, and its function is uncertain. V was shortened by 4 bases and J by 8 bases, with 15 bases between the two germline ends. The CDR3 length is 13 residues. CDR3 DNA sequence: TGTGCCAGAAGCCTGGACTGGGCCGGGGAAGCTTTCTTT. This encodes CARSLDWAGEAFF.

The rearrangement joins TRBV7-3 to TRBJ2-3; TRBD2 agrees at 11 bases. V was pared by 5 bases and J by 0 bases, with 7 bases of the junction left unmatched. This CDR3 is 17 amino acids long. The germline V gene has CDR1 SGHTA and CDR2 FQGTGA. Here the CDR3 DNA reads TGTGCCAGCAGCAAAATACTAGCGGGGGTTAGCACAGATACGCAGTATTTT. It encodes CASSKILAGVSTDTQYF.

The chain has TRBV19 and TRBJ2-5, with 9 positions matching TRBD1. This CDR3 has 14 residues. Germline V gene sequence: CDR1 LNHDA, CDR2 SQIVND (reference sequence). J was trimmed by 5 bases and V by 6 bases; bases with no gene match: 7. The CDR3 coding sequence is TGTGCCAGTAGCCTCGGGACAGGGATGGAGACCCAGTACTTC. Protein: CASSLGTGMETQYF. Using reference TRBV19 and TRBJ2-5 for the parts outside the CDR3, the full variable domain is DGGITQSPKYLFRKEGQNVTLSCEQNLNHDAMYWYRQDPGQGLRLIYYSQIVNDFQKGDIAEGYSVSREKKESFPLTVTSAQKNPTAFYLCASSLGTGMETQYFGPGTRLLVL.

J is TRBJ2-7 and V is TRBV10-2, with D perhaps TRBD1 or TRBD2 (6 bases each). The CDR3 has 14 amino acids. Germline lookup yields CDR1 WSHSY and CDR2 SAAADI. V lost 7 bases and J lost 3, with 16 bases in between. Here the CDR3 DNA reads TGCGCCAGCATATACCGGGGGCCCAACTACGAGCAGTACTTC. It translates to CASIYRGPNYEQYF.